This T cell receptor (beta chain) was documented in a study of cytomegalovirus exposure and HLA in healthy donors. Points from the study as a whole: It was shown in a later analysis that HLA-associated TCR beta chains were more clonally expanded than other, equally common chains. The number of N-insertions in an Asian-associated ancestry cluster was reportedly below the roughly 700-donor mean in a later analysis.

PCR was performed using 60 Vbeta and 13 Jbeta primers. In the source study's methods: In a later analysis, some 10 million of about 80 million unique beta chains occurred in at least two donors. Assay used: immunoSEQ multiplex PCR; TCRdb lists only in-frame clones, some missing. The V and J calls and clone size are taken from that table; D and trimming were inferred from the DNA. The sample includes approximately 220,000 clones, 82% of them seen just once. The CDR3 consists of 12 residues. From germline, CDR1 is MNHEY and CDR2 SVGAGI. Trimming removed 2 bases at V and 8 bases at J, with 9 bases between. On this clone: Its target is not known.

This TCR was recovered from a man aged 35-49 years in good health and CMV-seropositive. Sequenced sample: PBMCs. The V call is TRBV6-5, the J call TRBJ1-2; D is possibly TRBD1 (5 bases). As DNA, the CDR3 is TGTGCCAGCAGTTACCGGGGGGACGGCTACACCTTC. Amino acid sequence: CASSYRGDGYTF.